Below, 6 T cell receptor beta chains from the same sample are listed, as sequenced in a study of tumor-infiltrating lymphocytes in primary liver carcinoma. Researchers generated TCR beta cDNA from around 510 ng of total RNA, relying on a constant-region primer. Slightly modified ARM-PCR, run as three nested multiplex PCR rounds, produced the TCR beta libraries. Use of TRBV1-TRBV30 forward primers with a C-beta reverse primer characterized the first two PCR rounds, which lasted 10 cycles each. TCRdb used MiXCR to reprocess the multiplex PCR reads, holding one entry per CDR3 protein. The table lists roughly 48,000 distinct CDR3 sequences, roughly 77% of them singletons, with about 25% in the top ten. From unsorted bulk tissue weighing roughly 19-34 mg, DNA and RNA were co-extracted. Sequencing input: liver tumor tissue from sampling region 3. As for subset: tumor region T3, left-lateral pole. The receptors were sampled from a man aged 35 to 55 with primary liver carcinoma and hepatitis B virus infection.

For this clonotype: Likely a read error: the CDR3 ends without its conserved phenylalanine or tryptophan. The DNA is omitted, as the CDR3 cannot be located on it reliably, and the CDR3 follows TCRdb's listing. The chain combines TRBV12-3 or TRBV12-4 with TRBJ1-5; TRBD1 is the table's D call and was not checked against the DNA. With termini counted, the CDR3 has 14 amino acids. The CDR3 sequence: CVSSPFRIDQPRHI.

This chain joins TRBV11-2 and TRBJ2-3; no reliable D call. The DNA end favors TRBJ1-5, so the J call may be wrong. The CDR3 consists of 17 residues. CDR1 and CDR2 from the germline V gene are SGHAT and FQNNGV. The CDR3 DNA sequence: TGTACTAGCAGCTTAGTCGGCGCGGGGTCGGGTGAAGATACGCAGCATTTT. It encodes CTSSLVGAGSGEDTQHF.

The chain uses TRBV4-1 and TRBJ2-3; D is unresolved. CDR1 is MGHRA, CDR2 YSYEKL, per germline. V lost 4 bases, J lost 2 bases, and 19 bases lay in between. The CDR3 runs to 17 residues. The CDR3 DNA is TGCGCCAGCAGCCGAGATTATGCTATCGGAGACACAGATACGCAGTATTTT. This sequence encodes CASSRDYAIGDTDTQYF.

V is TRBV6-1 and J is TRBJ2-1; D gene unclear. Germline lookup yields CDR1 MNHNS and CDR2 SASEGT. This CDR3 spans 11 amino acids. CDR3 loop: CVGSLPTEQFF. As DNA, the CDR3 is TGTGTCGGCAGCCTTCCGACAGAGCAGTTCTTC.

Regarding this clonotype: The conserved final phenylalanine or tryptophan is absent from the CDR3, which likely points to a read error. V and J are TRBV11-2 and TRBJ2-2, with D perhaps TRBD1 (6 bases). Germline V lookup: CDR1 SGHAT, CDR2 FQNNGV. V was shortened by 3 bases and J by 4 bases, with 18 bases between the two germline ends. This CDR3 is built from 17 residues. The CDR3 DNA sequence: TGTGCCAGCAGCTTTGGTCGGGACATGGTCGGCACCGGGGAGCTGTTTTCT. Protein: CASSFGRDMVGTGELFS.

As concerns this clonotype: This may come from a read error, since a much larger clone is one base off. This chain connects TRBV6-5 to TRBJ1-6; the D gene is possibly TRBD1 (6 bases). The CDR3 is made up of 16 amino acids. Germline CDR1 is MNHEY and CDR2 is SVGAGI. For the CDR3, the DNA is TGTGCCAGCAGTTGGGGTAGGGGGGCCACTAATACACCCCTCCACTTT. It encodes CASSWGRGATNTPLHF.